The clone carrying this T cell receptor beta chain has a count of ten or more. What it binds is not known. Germline CDR1 reads SGHVS; CDR2 reads FQNEAQ. The length of the CDR3 is 16 residues. The germline V and J ends were trimmed by 7 bases and 14 bases, with 27 bases remaining between them. This specimen belongs to a study of T cells after yellow fever vaccination. MiXCR, run by TCRdb on the 5' RACE reads, gives a single entry per CDR3 protein. The sample has fewer than 350,000 distinct CDR3 sequences, around 3.6% seen once. General study results and limits: Researchers cautioned that FACS-sorted repertoires could harbor abundant clonotypes contaminating from the bulk population.

The sequences come from PBMCs, collected on the day of the yellow fever booster vaccination. V is TRBV7-8 and J is TRBJ1-6; TRBD1 might be the D (5 bases). The TCR comes from a man between 18 and 35 years old who received the YFV17D yellow fever vaccine. This CDR3 is CASTPWGIGIPSALHF. The CDR3 DNA follows: TGTGCCAGCACCCCGTGGGGGATCGGGATACCTTCGGCCCTCCACTTT.